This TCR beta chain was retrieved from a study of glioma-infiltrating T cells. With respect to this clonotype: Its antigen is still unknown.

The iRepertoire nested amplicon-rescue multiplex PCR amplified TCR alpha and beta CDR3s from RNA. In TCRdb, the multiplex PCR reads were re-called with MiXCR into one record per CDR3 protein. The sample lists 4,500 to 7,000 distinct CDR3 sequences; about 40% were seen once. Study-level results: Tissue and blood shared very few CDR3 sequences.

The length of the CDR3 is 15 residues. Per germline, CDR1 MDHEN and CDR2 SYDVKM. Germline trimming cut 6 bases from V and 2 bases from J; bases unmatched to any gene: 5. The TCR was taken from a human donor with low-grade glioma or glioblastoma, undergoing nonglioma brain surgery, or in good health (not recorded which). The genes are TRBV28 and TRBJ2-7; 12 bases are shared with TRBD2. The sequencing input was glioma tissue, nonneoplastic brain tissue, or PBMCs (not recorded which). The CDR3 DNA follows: TGTGCCAGCAGCACCGGACTAGCGGGACCCTACGAGCAGTACTTC. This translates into CASSTGLAGPYEQYF.